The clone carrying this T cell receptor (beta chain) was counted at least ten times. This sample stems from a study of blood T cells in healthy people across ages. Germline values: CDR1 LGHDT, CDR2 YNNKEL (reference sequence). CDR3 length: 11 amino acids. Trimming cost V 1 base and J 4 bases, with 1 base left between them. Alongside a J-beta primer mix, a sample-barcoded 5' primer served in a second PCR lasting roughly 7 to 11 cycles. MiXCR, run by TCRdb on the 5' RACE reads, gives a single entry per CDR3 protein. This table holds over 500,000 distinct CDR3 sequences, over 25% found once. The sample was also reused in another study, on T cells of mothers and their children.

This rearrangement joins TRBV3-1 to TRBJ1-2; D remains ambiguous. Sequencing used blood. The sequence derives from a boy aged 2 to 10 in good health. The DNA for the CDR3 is TGTGCCAGCAGCCAAGCCTATGGCTACACCTTC. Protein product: CASSQAYGYTF.